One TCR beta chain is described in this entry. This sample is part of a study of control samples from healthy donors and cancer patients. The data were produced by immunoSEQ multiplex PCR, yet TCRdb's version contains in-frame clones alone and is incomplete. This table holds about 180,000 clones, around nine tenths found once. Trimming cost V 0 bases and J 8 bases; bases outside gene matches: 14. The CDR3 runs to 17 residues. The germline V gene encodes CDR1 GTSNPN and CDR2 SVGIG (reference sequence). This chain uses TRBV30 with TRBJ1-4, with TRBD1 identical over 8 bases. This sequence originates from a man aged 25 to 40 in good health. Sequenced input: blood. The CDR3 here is CAWSVPDTGTGGEKLFF. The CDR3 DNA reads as TGTGCCTGGAGTGTACCCGACACCGGGACAGGTGGCGAAAAACTGTTTTTT.